The 19 T cell receptor beta chains given below trace back to one sample, sequenced in a study of shared clonotypes between healthy human individuals. Produced via immunoSEQ multiplex PCR; TCRdb's table is partial and in-frame only. The profile covers approximately 1,000,000 clones, with roughly 80% appearing a single time and 0.89% taken by the ten largest. The sample comprised memory CD4+ T cells from PBMCs. Documented subset: CD45RA-negative fraction. Receptors originate from a young man in good health. Some clones in this sample may be carry-over from other donors' samples.

The chain links TRBV18 to TRBJ1-1; 8 bases are a match to TRBD1. The J segment lost 1 base and the V segment lost 3 bases, leaving 19 bases of the junction unmatched. There are 20 residues in the CDR3. Germline CDR1 KGHSH, CDR2 LQKENI. The CDR3 protein is CASSPSPGIQGASWNTEAFF. Written as DNA, the CDR3 is TGTGCCAGCTCACCCAGCCCGGGTATCCAGGGGGCCAGTTGGAACACTGAAGCTTTCTTT.

The V and J genes are TRBV30 and TRBJ1-2; no reliable D call. This CDR3 is built from 11 residues. Germline V CDR1 and CDR2: GTSNPN, SVGIG (reference sequence). V was shortened by 1 base and J by 8 bases, with 8 bases between the two germline ends. CDR3 residues: CAWSGVGGYTF. CDR3 in DNA: TGTGCCTGGAGTGGGGTGGGCGGCTACACCTTC.

On this clone itself: Distinct nucleotide sequences in the sample also encode this CDR3. The rearrangement links TRBV20-1 to TRBJ2-3, with D uncertain. Germline V CDR1 and CDR2: DFQATT, SNEGSKA (reference sequence). Between the trimmed V and J ends, which lost 6 bases and 1 base, there was a span of 5 bases. CDR3 length: 11 residues. The CDR3 spells CSARRTDTQYF. The CDR3 DNA follows: TGCAGTGCCCGGCGCACAGATACGCAGTATTTT.

V gene TRBV18 combines with J gene TRBJ1-5; D ambiguous. CDR1 is KGHSH and CDR2 is LQKENI in the germline V gene. The CDR3 runs to 15 residues. The ends were cut back, 3 bases at V and 4 bases at J, with 13 bases in the middle. The CDR3 loop reads CASSPSQTANQPQHF. The CDR3 nucleotides are TGTGCCAGCTCACCCTCCCAGACGGCGAATCAGCCCCAGCATTTT.

The gene calls are TRBV6-5 and TRBJ1-5, with TRBD1 identical over 7 bases. From germline, CDR1 is MNHEY and CDR2 SVGAGI. The CDR3 totals 15 residues. The V segment lost 4 bases and the J segment 6 bases; nucleotides outside the gene matches: 9. In DNA, the CDR3 is TGTGCCAGCAGTTCGCAGGCGTACAGGGGTCAGCCCCAGCATTTT. It translates to CASSSQAYRGQPQHF.

The chain uses TRBV5-8 and TRBJ1-2; TRBD1 agrees at 8 bases. Germline CDR1 and CDR2: SGHTS and YDEGEE. The CDR3 is made up of 13 amino acids. J was trimmed by 7 bases and V by 0 bases; bases with no gene match: 2. DNA of the CDR3: TGTGCCAGCAGCTTGGGGACAGGGCCTGGCTACACCTTC. As protein: CASSLGTGPGYTF.

The chain is built from TRBV5-5 and TRBJ1-2; tentative D call: TRBD1 (6 bases). V shed 2 bases and J shed 3 bases, with 11 bases lying between them. The CDR3 is made up of 14 amino acids. The V gene's germline CDR1 is SGHKS and CDR2 YYEKEE (reference sequence). In DNA, the CDR3 is TGTGCCAGCAGCTTAACAGGGTGGGACTATGGCTACACCTTC. Protein: CASSLTGWDYGYTF.

The V gene is TRBV2, the J gene TRBJ1-5; 11 bases map to TRBD1. Germline V gene sequence: CDR1 SNHLY, CDR2 FYNNEI. The CDR3 is made up of 15 amino acids. Trimming cost V 7 bases and J 7 bases; bases outside gene matches: 9. This CDR3 is CASTMDRGHGQPQHF. The CDR3 DNA reads TGTGCCAGCACCATGGACAGGGGGCACGGGCAGCCCCAGCATTTT.

The gene calls are TRBV11-1 and TRBJ2-2, with TRBD1 as a possible D gene (5 bases). V was clipped by 5 bases and J by 8 bases, with 15 bases between them. Germline V gives CDR1 SGHAT, CDR2 FQDESV (reference sequence). The CDR3 consists of 14 residues. CDR3 nucleotide sequence: TGTGCCAGCAGCACTCGACAGATTCCGGGGGAGCTGTTTTTT. This codes for CASSTRQIPGELFF.

The chain uses TRBV11-1 and TRBJ1-2, with D perhaps matching TRBD1 (5 bases). Germline V CDR1 and CDR2: SGHAT, FQDESV (reference sequence). V gave up 8 bases and J gave up 5 bases, with 21 bases separating them. This CDR3 contains 15 residues. CDR3 in amino acids: CASGGRLGSRYGYTF. The CDR3 nucleotides read TGTGCCAGCGGGGGACGACTCGGATCTCGTTATGGCTACACCTTC.

The chain joins TRBV28 to TRBJ2-1, with D perhaps TRBD2 (6 bases). Trimming left V 6 bases short and J 4 bases short, with 13 bases between. The CDR3 consists of 14 residues. In germline, CDR1 is MDHEN, CDR2 SYDVKM. The CDR3, as DNA: TGTGCCAGCAGGGGAGGTGGGGCTTACAATGAGCAGTTCTTC. Amino acids: CASRGGGAYNEQFF. The full variable domain, rest sourced from reference TRBV28 and TRBJ2-1, is DVKVTQSSRYLVKRTGEKVFLECVQDMDHENMFWYRQDPGLGLRLIYFSYDVKMKEKGDIPEGYSVSREKKERFSLILESASTNQTSMYLCASRGGGAYNEQFFGPGTRLTVL.

The chain couples TRBV6-1 to TRBJ2-4; 7 positions match TRBD1. V lost 8 bases to trimming and J lost 8 bases; unmatched junction nucleotides: 12. Germline CDR1 is MNHNS and CDR2 is SASEGT. This CDR3 is 14 amino acids long. CDR3 sequence reads: CASARTGLLDIQYF. In nucleotides, the CDR3 is TGTGCCAGCGCCAGGACAGGTCTCCTAGACATTCAGTACTTC.

A single count supports this clone. J is TRBJ2-3 and V is TRBV7-9; perhaps TRBD2 as D (7 bases). The ends were cut back, 5 bases at V and 4 bases at J, with 13 bases in the middle. The germline gives CDR1 SEHNR, CDR2 FQNEAQ (reference sequence). This CDR3 region has 14 residues. In nucleotides, the CDR3 is TGTGCCAGCAGCGCCCGCGGGGGCCCAGATACGCAGTATTTT. This codes for CASSARGGPDTQYF.

This clone was observed a handful of times. This chain links TRBV25-1 with TRBJ2-3; 7 nucleotides agree with TRBD1. The CDR3 loop spans 16 amino acids. Germline values: CDR1 MGHDK, CDR2 SYGVNS. V lost 3 bases and J lost 1; bases outside the gene matches: 7. The CDR3 spells CASSDNRGFGTDTQYF. CDR3 coding DNA: TGTGCCAGCAGTGATAACAGGGGTTTTGGCACAGATACGCAGTATTTT.

This clone is a singleton in its sample. The chain is built from TRBV25-1 and TRBJ1-2, with 8 bases matching TRBD1. J lost 7 bases, V lost 4 bases, and 8 bases had no gene match. Germline V gene lookup returns CDR1 MGHDK and CDR2 SYGVNS. The CDR3 loop spans 14 amino acids. DNA of the CDR3: TGTGCCAGCAGTGGCCAGGACAGGGTCTCTGGCTACACCTTC. Encoded protein: CASSGQDRVSGYTF.

This chain joins TRBV2 and TRBJ2-7; 7 bases agree with TRBD1. The trim removed 6 bases at V and 4 bases at J, leaving 12 bases unmatched. The length of the CDR3 is 15 residues. Per the germline V gene, CDR1 is SNHLY and CDR2 is FYNNEI. The CDR3, as DNA: TGTGCCAGCAGGCCCGTGACAGGGAAGTTATACGAGCAGTACTTC. It translates to CASRPVTGKLYEQYF.

J is TRBJ2-1 and V is TRBV6-4, with 9 nucleotides matching TRBD2. Trimming took 3 bases from V and 9 from J; bases not matched to a gene: 6. Germline V gives CDR1 MRHNA, CDR2 SNTAGT. The CDR3 extends over 14 amino acids. The CDR3 region is CASSEGGRATEQFF. DNA for the CDR3: TGTGCCAGCAGTGAAGGCGGGAGGGCCACTGAGCAGTTCTTC.

The J gene is TRBJ1-6, the V gene TRBV28; D not resolved. The V gene lost 6 bases and the J gene lost 10 bases, with 16 bases spanning the gap. Germline CDR1 MDHEN, CDR2 SYDVKM. The CDR3 loop spans 14 amino acids. The CDR3 region is CASRTSIAFSPLHF. In DNA form, the CDR3 reads TGTGCCAGCAGGACAAGTATCGCTTTCTCACCCCTCCACTTT. Full variable domain (missing parts from reference TRBV28 and TRBJ1-6): DVKVTQSSRYLVKRTGEKVFLECVQDMDHENMFWYRQDPGLGLRLIYFSYDVKMKEKGDIPEGYSVSREKKERFSLILESASTNQTSMYLCASRTSIAFSPLHFGNGTRLTVT.

This sequence joins TRBV28 and TRBJ1-1; no clear D gene. Deletions cut 6 bases from V and 5 bases from J, with 10 bases between. Germline V lookup: CDR1 MDHEN, CDR2 SYDVKM. This CDR3 contains 12 residues. CDR3 nucleotides: TGTGCCAGCAGGGCCTTGAGGACTGAAGCTTTCTTT. It codes for CASRALRTEAFF.